This TCR beta chain appears in the sequencing data of a study of OX40 agonist ivuxolimab in advanced cancers. Study-level results: Certain nonresponders additionally had low normalized T-cell clonal expansion. Relative to CD4+ cells, CD8+ T cells on average had more expanded clones. Individuals who were partial responders at 0.1-3.0 mg/kg had clonal expansion that ranked among the lowest.

The CDR3 length is 14 residues. V lost 4 bases to trimming and J lost 1 base, with 10 bases between them. In germline, CDR1 is SGHNT, CDR2 YYREEE (reference sequence). In the case of this clone: Its target is unknown.

Sequencing was performed with immunoSEQ multiplex PCR; in TCRdb, only in-frame clones are kept and a portion is missing. The data show approximately 82,000 clones, with around 90% seen just once and over 0.6% held by the top ten. The sample here was CD4+ or CD8+ T cells sorted from blood, taken in a trial of the OX40 agonist ivuxolimab. The sequence was collected from an adult with an advanced solid tumor such as melanoma, head and neck, liver or kidney cancer. The chain combines TRBV5-4 with TRBJ2-3; tentatively, D is TRBD1 or TRBD2 (5 bases each). CDR3 protein: CASSAGTRTDTQYF. The CDR3 nucleotides are TGTGCCAGCAGCGCCGGGACGCGCACAGATACGCAGTATTTT.